Following are 30 T cell receptor beta chains from one sample sequenced in a study of cytomegalovirus exposure and HLA in healthy donors. PCR primers comprised 60 Vbeta and 13 Jbeta primers. Method: immunoSEQ multiplex PCR; TCRdb's copy keeps in-frame clones and lacks some. Here the sample spans more than 110,000 clones, about 74% being singletons. The sample taken for sequencing was PBMCs. The receptors were sampled from a woman aged 50 to 65 in good health and CMV-seronegative.

The rearrangement joins TRBV5-6 to TRBJ1-6; D may be TRBD1 (6 bases). V gave up 7 bases and J gave up 11 bases, with 22 bases separating them. Germline values: CDR1 SGHDT, CDR2 YYEEEE. The CDR3 consists of 15 residues. CDR3 DNA sequence: TGTGCCAGCTCAAGCCTGGCGGGGGGCGCGACACCCCTCCACTTT. It encodes CASSSLAGGATPLHF.

This sequence joins TRBV5-1 and TRBJ1-5; a weak D match, TRBD1 (5 bases). Germline V gene sequence: CDR1 SGHRS, CDR2 YFSETQ. Trimming cost V 1 base and J 6 bases, with 14 bases left between them. CDR3 length: 15 residues. CDR3 loop: CASSLYGAGGQPQHF. The CDR3 nucleotides read TGCGCCAGCAGCTTGTACGGGGCCGGGGGTCAGCCCCAGCATTTT.

In this sample, this clone turned up a few times. The rearrangement uses TRBV5-1 and TRBJ1-3; the D is unclear. CDR3 length: 14 amino acids. Looked up from germline, CDR1 is SGHRS and CDR2 is YFSETQ. V lost 4 bases to trimming and J lost 0 bases, with 8 bases between them. CDR3: CASSPEGSGNTIYF. CDR3 coding DNA: TGCGCCAGCAGCCCCGAGGGCTCTGGAAACACCATATATTTT.

The rearrangement links TRBV25-1 to TRBJ1-4; 9 nucleotides agree with TRBD1. Germline lookup yields CDR1 MGHDK and CDR2 SYGVNS. The V gene end was trimmed by 4 bases and the J gene end by 8 bases; junction bases not matched to a gene: 11. The CDR3 extends over 16 amino acids. The chain's CDR3 is CASSAETGGRGEKLFF. CDR3 sequence (DNA): TGTGCCAGCAGTGCAGAAACAGGGGGCCGGGGCGAAAAACTGTTTTTT. Full variable domain (missing parts from reference TRBV25-1 and TRBJ1-4): EADIYQTPRYLVIGTGKKITLECSQTMGHDKMYWYQQDPGMELHLIHYSYGVNSTEKGDLSSESTVSRIRTEHFPLTLESARPSHTSQYLCASSAETGGRGEKLFFGSGTQLSVL.

The chain is built from TRBV7-9 and TRBJ1-2; D not resolved. CDR1 and CDR2 from the germline V gene are SEHNR and FQNEAQ (reference sequence). This CDR3 comprises 15 residues. Trimming took 1 base from V and 1 from J, leaving 10 bases between them. CDR3 nucleotide sequence: TGTGCCAGCAGCTTAGGGGGAGAGATTAACTATGGCTACACCTTC. Translated: CASSLGGEINYGYTF.

With regard to this clone: The sample carries other DNA sequences with the same CDR3. V usage is TRBV7-2 and J usage is TRBJ2-5, with 7 bases that match TRBD1. The V gene end was trimmed by 5 bases and the J gene end by 5 bases; junction bases not matched to a gene: 8. The CDR3 contains 14 residues. From germline, CDR1 is SGHTA and CDR2 FQGNSA. CDR3 residues: CASSLDRVGETQYF. In nucleotides, the CDR3 is TGTGCCAGCAGCCTAGACAGGGTTGGGGAGACCCAGTACTTC.

V gene TRBV4-3 combines with J gene TRBJ2-7, with D maybe TRBD2 (6 bases). Germline assignment: CDR1 LGHNA and CDR2 YSLEER. The CDR3 loop spans 18 amino acids. V dropped 0 bases and J dropped 7 bases, with 25 bases sitting between them. CDR3 sequence (DNA): TGCGCCAGCAGCCAAGAGGGGGTTTGGGGGACTGGTTCGGGAGAGCAGTACTTC. The encoded protein is CASSQEGVWGTGSGEQYF.

The rearrangement links TRBV5-1 to TRBJ1-2, with D uncertain. V was pared by 0 bases and J by 1 base, with 7 bases between. CDR1 is SGHRS, CDR2 YFSETQ, per germline. This CDR3 has 14 amino acids. Here the CDR3 DNA reads TGCGCCAGCAGCTTGGTACAAGATAACTATGGCTACACCTTC. Translation gives CASSLVQDNYGYTF.

The chain is built from TRBV19 and TRBJ1-2; D call uncertain. Germline values: CDR1 LNHDA, CDR2 SQIVND (reference sequence). The V and J ends lost 5 bases and 6 bases respectively, with 13 bases between them. The CDR3 loop spans 13 amino acids. The chain's CDR3 is CASSFQWQDGYTF. The CDR3 coding sequence is TGTGCCAGTAGTTTCCAATGGCAGGATGGCTACACCTTC.

CDR3 nucleotide sequence: TGTGCCTCCACCGACGGCGACAGGGGGCGGGAGACCCAGTACTTC. Its protein product is CASTDGDRGRETQYF. V gene TRBV10-3 combines with J gene TRBJ2-5, with 10 bases identical to TRBD1. Looked up from germline, CDR1 is ENHRY and CDR2 is SYGVKD. The junction had 14 bases not matched to a gene; V was cut back by 11 bases and J by 5 bases. The length of the CDR3 is 15 residues.

The chain combines TRBV2 with TRBJ2-1; maybe TRBD1 (6 bases). This CDR3 has 15 residues. Germline V gives CDR1 SNHLY, CDR2 FYNNEI. With 3 bases removed from V and 6 bases from J, the gap between germline ends came to 15 bases. In DNA form, the CDR3 reads TGTGCCAGCAGTGACCGTCAGGGGTACGTCAATGAGCAGTTCTTC. Translated: CASSDRQGYVNEQFF. Using reference TRBV2 and TRBJ2-1 for the parts outside the CDR3, the full variable domain is EPEVTQTPSHQVTQMGQEVILRCVPISNHLYFYWYRQILGQKVEFLVSFYNNEISEKSEIFDDQFSVERPDGSNFTLKIRSTKLEDSAMYFCASSDRQGYVNEQFFGPGTRLTVL.

The rearrangement joins TRBV6-6 to TRBJ1-1; TRBD1 might be the D (5 bases). Germline V gene sequence: CDR1 MNHNY, CDR2 SVGAGI (reference sequence). V shed 6 bases and J shed 0 bases, with 11 bases lying between them. This CDR3 region has 14 residues. In DNA form, the CDR3 reads TGTGCCAGCAGAATGACAGAACTGAACACTGAAGCTTTCTTT. It is translated as CASRMTELNTEAFF.

The V call is TRBV28, the J call TRBJ2-7, with TRBD2 matching 8 bases. This CDR3 comprises 13 residues. V was pared by 9 bases and J by 4 bases, with 8 bases of the junction left unmatched. In germline, CDR1 is MDHEN, CDR2 SYDVKM. This CDR3 is CASRRGGSYEQYF. DNA of the CDR3: TGTGCCAGTCGACGGGGGGGGTCATACGAGCAGTACTTC. The full variable domain, its missing parts supplied by reference TRBV28 and TRBJ2-7, is DVKVTQSSRYLVKRTGEKVFLECVQDMDHENMFWYRQDPGLGLRLIYFSYDVKMKEKGDIPEGYSVSREKKERFSLILESASTNQTSMYLCASRRGGSYEQYFGPGTRLTVT.

The rearrangement uses TRBV7-8 and TRBJ1-2, with D perhaps TRBD1 (6 bases). Germline V gene lookup returns CDR1 SGHVS and CDR2 FQNEAQ. This CDR3 is built from 13 residues. Trimming stripped 5 bases from V and 8 bases from J, with 15 bases between. CDR3 region: CASSPVGAGGYTF. CDR3 DNA sequence: TGTGCCAGCAGCCCTGTGGGGGCAGGCGGCTACACCTTC.

The V call is TRBV19, the J call TRBJ1-1; 9 bases fit TRBD1. CDR3 length: 12 amino acids. From germline, CDR1 is LNHDA and CDR2 SQIVND (reference sequence). After removal of 6 bases from V and 10 bases from J, the junction contained 6 bases not matched to a gene. CDR3 sequence: CASSGTGLGAFF. For the CDR3, the DNA is TGTGCCAGTAGCGGGACAGGGCTTGGAGCTTTCTTT.

CDR3 DNA: TGTGCCAGCACCCAGGCCACCTACGAGACCCAGTACTTC. Its protein product is CASTQATYETQYF. This chain uses TRBV5-6 with TRBJ2-5, with unresolved D. The CDR3 spans 13 residues. With 6 bases removed from V and 5 bases from J, the gap between germline ends came to 14 bases. Germline V gives CDR1 SGHDT, CDR2 YYEEEE. The entire variable domain, with the rest obtained from reference TRBV5-6 and TRBJ2-5, is as follows: DAGVTQSPTHLIKTRGQQVTLRCSPKSGHDTVSWYQQALGQGPQFIFQYYEEEERQRGNFPDRFSGHQFPNYSSELNVNALLLGDSALYLCASTQATYETQYFGPGTRLLVL.

V gene TRBV5-6 combines with J gene TRBJ1-2; TRBD1 might be the D (5 bases). The germline CDR1 and CDR2 sequences are SGHDT and YYEEEE. V lost 2 bases to trimming and J lost 8 bases, with 22 bases between them. The CDR3 is made up of 16 amino acids. This chain's CDR3 is CASSFDQGQTLRGYTF. The CDR3 DNA sequence: TGTGCCAGCAGCTTCGACCAAGGACAAACACTGAGGGGCTACACCTTC.

The genes are TRBV7-3 and TRBJ1-2; D possibly corresponds to TRBD1 (6 bases). The CDR3 loop spans 15 amino acids. Per the germline V gene, CDR1 is SGHTA and CDR2 is FQGTGA. V lost 1 base and J 5 bases, leaving 14 bases between the germline ends. The CDR3 is CASSLRPGVSYGYTF. The DNA for the CDR3 is TGTGCCAGCAGCTTAAGGCCAGGGGTATCTTATGGCTACACCTTC.

This clone was seen a few times. This sequence joins TRBV4-2 and TRBJ2-3; TRBD1 agrees at 9 bases. V lost 4 bases to trimming and J lost 6 bases; unmatched junction nucleotides: 5. The CDR3 runs 14 residues. Germline-derived CDR1 and CDR2 are LGHNA and YNFKEQ. The CDR3 sequence: CASSLDRGLDTQYF. The DNA of the CDR3 is TGTGCCAGCAGCCTGGACAGGGGACTGGATACGCAGTATTTT.

This clone was found a few times. The chain uses TRBV7-9 and TRBJ2-7; tentatively, D is TRBD1 (5 bases). V shed 2 bases and J shed 3 bases, with 5 bases lying between them. CDR3 size: 12 residues. Germline-derived CDR1 and CDR2 are SEHNR and FQNEAQ (reference sequence). The CDR3 loop is CASSLTGYEQYF. The CDR3 coding sequence is TGTGCCAGCAGCTTAACAGGCTACGAGCAGTACTTC.

The V call is TRBV11-3, the J call TRBJ2-7; D call uncertain. V lost 1 base, J lost 2 bases, and 6 bases lay in between. The germline CDR1 and CDR2 sequences are SGHNT and YENEEA. This CDR3 is built from 13 residues. CDR3 protein: CASSLGGTYEQYF. CDR3 bases: TGTGCCAGCAGCTTAGGAGGTACCTACGAGCAGTACTTC.

A word on this clone: The sample has other DNA sequences that encode this CDR3 too. V and J are TRBV7-8 and TRBJ1-2; D call uncertain. V was pared by 2 bases and J by 6 bases, with 13 bases between. The CDR3 is made up of 14 amino acids. In germline, CDR1 is SGHVS, CDR2 FQNEAQ. This chain's CDR3 is CASSLNPRRDGYTF. For the CDR3, the DNA is TGTGCCAGCAGCTTAAACCCCCGGCGGGATGGCTACACCTTC.

The rearrangement uses TRBV16 and TRBJ1-5; D gene unclear. Per germline, CDR1 KGHSY and CDR2 FQNENV. This CDR3 is built from 12 residues. V gave up 4 bases and J gave up 9 bases, with 10 bases separating them. Here the CDR3 DNA reads TGTGCCAGCAGCCTTACCGGTCGGCCCCAGCATTTT. It translates to CASSLTGRPQHF.

The V and J genes are TRBV15 and TRBJ2-7; 10 bases match TRBD1. V dropped 6 bases and J dropped 3; count of bases not matched to a gene: 8. The CDR3 is 15 residues long. The germline gives CDR1 LNHNV, CDR2 YYDKDF (reference sequence). DNA of the CDR3: TGTGCCACCAGTTCCCGGACAGGGGGAAACTACGAGCAGTACTTC. Translation: CATSSRTGGNYEQYF.

The chain joins TRBV7-2 to TRBJ1-5; 10 nucleotides line up with TRBD1. The germline gives CDR1 SGHTA, CDR2 FQGNSA. V lost 1 base to trimming and J lost 2 bases; unmatched junction nucleotides: 2. The CDR3 is made up of 16 amino acids. CDR3 coding DNA: TGTGCCAGCAGCTTAGTGGGGACAGGGGGCAATCAGCCCCAGCATTTT. This codes for CASSLVGTGGNQPQHF. Combining the CDR3 with reference TRBV7-2 and TRBJ1-5 gives the whole variable domain GAGVSQSPSNKVTEKGKDVELRCDPISGHTALYWYRQSLGQGLEFLIYFQGNSAPDKSGLPSDRFSAERTGGSVSTLTIQRTQQEDSAVYLCASSLVGTGGNQPQHFGDGTRLSIL.

The chain combines TRBV21-1 with TRBJ1-1; the D call in the table, TRBD1, was not verified against the DNA. TRBV21-1 is deemed a pseudogene. The length of the CDR3 is 14 residues. The DNA for the CDR3 is TGTGCCAGCAGCAAAGTAGGGGGGAACACTGAAGCTTTCTTT. Translating gives CASSKVGGNTEAFF.

This clone was observed once. This chain links TRBV6-4 with TRBJ2-1; TRBD1 matches 9 bases. The trim removed 4 bases at V and 8 bases at J, leaving 9 bases unmatched. Germline loops: CDR1 MRHNA, CDR2 SNTAGT. This CDR3 contains 15 residues. In DNA, the CDR3 is TGTGCCAGCAGTGTTGGGACAGGGAGTGTAGATGAGCAGTTCTTC. It yields the protein CASSVGTGSVDEQFF.

The gene calls are TRBV6-4 and TRBJ1-5, with 7 bases lining up with TRBD1. Trimming removed 6 bases from V and 6 bases from J; junction bases left unmatched: 8. The germline V gene encodes CDR1 MRHNA and CDR2 SNTAGT. The CDR3 totals 14 residues. CDR3 DNA: TGTGCCAGCAGCTCGGAGGGGGCGAGTCAGCCCCAGCATTTT. Protein product: CASSSEGASQPQHF.

CDR3: CASSLYPGAGNTIYF. The CDR3 bases are TGTGCCAGCAGCCTTTACCCCGGGGCTGGAAACACCATATATTTT. The chain combines TRBV27 with TRBJ1-3, with D hard to call. Germline CDR1 and CDR2: MNHEY and SMNVEV (reference sequence). Trimming shortened V by 6 bases and J by 2 bases, and 14 bases separated the two germline ends. The CDR3 totals 15 residues.

This chain joins TRBV5-1 and TRBJ2-7, with TRBD1 matching over 8 bases. In germline, CDR1 is SGHRS, CDR2 YFSETQ. This CDR3 spans 14 amino acids. The V segment lost 4 bases and the J segment 3 bases; nucleotides outside the gene matches: 6. The CDR3 protein is CASSPDREVYEQYF. For the CDR3, the DNA is TGCGCCAGCAGCCCGGACAGGGAAGTCTACGAGCAGTACTTC.